A selection of T cell receptor beta chains follows, all from one sample in a study of cytomegalovirus exposure and HLA in healthy donors. Libraries were prepared by immunoSEQ multiplex PCR; TCRdb keeps only in-frame clonotypes and omits some of them. This table holds fewer than 130,000 clones, 70% to 80% found once. The sequenced sample consisted of PBMCs. These receptors originate from a female donor in good health and CMV-seropositive. The conserved cysteine and the conserved F or W are not part of the CDR3 here. D genes are given only for firm matches.

d_call	v_call	j_call	cdr3_aa
-	TRBV4-1	TRBJ2-7	ASSQADRAGEQY
TRBD2	TRBV7-2	TRBJ2-1	ASSFLKRLAGGGEQF
-	TRBV28	TRBJ2-3	ASSSPRDFSTDTQY
TRBD2	TRBV19	TRBJ2-3	ASRTSSGGSTDTQY
-	TRBV6-1	TRBJ2-7	ASRLGGRQDEQY
-	TRBV7-8	TRBJ2-7	ASSLAGIEQY
-	TRBV6-5	TRBJ1-2	ASSYLNRANYGYT
-	TRBV5-4	TRBJ2-3	ASSLGWLGSGRRTDTQY
TRBD2	TRBV5-4	TRBJ2-1	ASSRGGTSGRNEQF
TRBD1	TRBV5-4	TRBJ2-7	ASSQGQGRYEQY
TRBD2	TRBV6-5	TRBJ2-7	ASADGRGGVYEQY
-	TRBV19	TRBJ2-6	ASYKGGNRAVSGANVLT
-	TRBV6-1	TRBJ1-1	ASRAARATEAF
-	TRBV5-5	TRBJ2-7	ASTIAYEQY
TRBD1	TRBV7-9	TRBJ1-2	ASSLPGQGNSNYGYT
-	TRBV5-1	TRBJ1-4	ASSLGLGMDEKLF
-	TRBV2	TRBJ1-4	ASSEGGAFNEKLF
-	TRBV27	TRBJ2-7	ASSLSRGNGYEQY
-	TRBV27	TRBJ2-5	ASSQGRGQETQY
-	TRBV28	TRBJ2-1	ASSPLRGLGNEQF